The clone carrying this TCR beta chain has just a few counts. What it recognizes is unknown. The CDR3 covers 13 residues. Trimming stripped 4 bases from V and 8 bases from J, with 14 bases between. Germline lookup yields CDR1 GTSNPN and CDR2 SVGIG (reference sequence). The data were taken from a study of beta chain features in type 1 diabetes. Study observations and caveats: Across all four CD4+ subsets, people with type 1 diabetes showed modestly shorter TCRB CDR3s.

Of the isolated RNA, all was reverse transcribed, and so the sequenced material was expressed TCRB transcripts. The data were produced by immunoSEQ multiplex PCR, yet TCRdb's version contains in-frame clones alone and is incomplete. Of 130,000 or so clones listed, around 9% are singletons. Blood was collected once per donor into heparin, averaging about 120 mL. The rearrangement uses TRBV30 and TRBJ2-2, with D possibly being TRBD2 (7 bases). The sequenced sample consisted of central memory CD4+ T cells from blood. This sequence was found in a man aged 25-45 years with type 1 diabetes. The CDR3 nucleotides read TGTGCCTGGAAGGCGGGGGCCCCGGGGGAGCTGTTTTTT. This gives the protein CAWKAGAPGELFF.